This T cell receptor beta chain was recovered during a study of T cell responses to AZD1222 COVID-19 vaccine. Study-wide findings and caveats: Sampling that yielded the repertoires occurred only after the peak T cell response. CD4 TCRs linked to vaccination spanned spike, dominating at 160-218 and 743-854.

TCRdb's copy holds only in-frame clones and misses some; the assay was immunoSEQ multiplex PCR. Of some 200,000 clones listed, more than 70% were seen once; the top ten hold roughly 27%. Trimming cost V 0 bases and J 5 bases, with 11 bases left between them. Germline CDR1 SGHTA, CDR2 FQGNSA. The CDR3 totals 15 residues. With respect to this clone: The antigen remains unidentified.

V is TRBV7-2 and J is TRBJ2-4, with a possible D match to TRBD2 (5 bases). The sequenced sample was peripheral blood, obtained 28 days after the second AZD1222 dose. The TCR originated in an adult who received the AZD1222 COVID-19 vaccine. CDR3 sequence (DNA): TGTGCCAGCAGCTTAGCGGCGGGTGTCGAAAACATTCAGTACTTC. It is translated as CASSLAAGVENIQYF.